One T cell receptor beta chain is described in this entry. Its target is not known. With random hexamers, reverse transcription was performed on about 0.5 to 1 ug of RNA. Across 54 Vbeta and 13 Jbeta, TCR beta CDR3 was amplified with immunoSEQ multiplex PCR. TCRdb passed the immunoSEQ multiplex PCR reads through MiXCR, listing each CDR3 protein once. The sample lists about 130,000 distinct CDR3 sequences; roughly 95% were seen once. CD8+ and CD4+ T cells circulating in blood were sequenced for TCR beta. Negative isolation was applied to CD8+ and CD4+ T cells, and FACS enrichment was applied to TEMRA cells. The data stem from a study of CD8 T cells in Susac syndrome. Broader study findings: The TCR sequencing and HLA analysis in the study involved a relatively small number of individuals, as the study acknowledged.

This CDR3 comprises 15 residues. CDR1 and CDR2 (germline): MNHEY, SVGEGT. V shed 5 bases and J shed 2 bases, with 13 bases lying between them. This TCR derives from a human donor in good health. The specimen was CD4+ T cells from PBMCs. The chain is built from TRBV6-2 or TRBV6-3 and TRBJ1-5; tentatively, D is TRBD1 (6 bases). For the CDR3, the DNA is TGTGCCAGCAGTCCACGGGGGCAGGGCAATCAGCCCCAGCATTTT. It is translated as CASSPRGQGNQPQHF.